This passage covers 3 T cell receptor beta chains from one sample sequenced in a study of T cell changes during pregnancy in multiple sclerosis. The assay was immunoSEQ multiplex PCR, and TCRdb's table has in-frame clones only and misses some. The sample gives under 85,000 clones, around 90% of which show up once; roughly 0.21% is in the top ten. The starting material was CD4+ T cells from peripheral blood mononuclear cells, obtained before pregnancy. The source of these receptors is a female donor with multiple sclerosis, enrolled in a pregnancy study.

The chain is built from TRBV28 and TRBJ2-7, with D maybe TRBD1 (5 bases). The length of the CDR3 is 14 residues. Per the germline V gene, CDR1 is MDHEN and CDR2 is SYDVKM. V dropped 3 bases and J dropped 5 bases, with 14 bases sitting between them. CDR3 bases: TGTGCCAGCAGTTTTGGCAGGGTCTTACACGAGCAGTACTTC. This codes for CASSFGRVLHEQYF. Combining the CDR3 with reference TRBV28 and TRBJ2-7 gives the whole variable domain DVKVTQSSRYLVKRTGEKVFLECVQDMDHENMFWYRQDPGLGLRLIYFSYDVKMKEKGDIPEGYSVSREKKERFSLILESASTNQTSMYLCASSFGRVLHEQYFGPGTRLTVT.

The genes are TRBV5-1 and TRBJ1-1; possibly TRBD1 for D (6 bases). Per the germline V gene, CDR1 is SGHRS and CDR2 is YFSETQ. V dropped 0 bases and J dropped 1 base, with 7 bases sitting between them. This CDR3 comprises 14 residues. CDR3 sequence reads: CASSLEQGNTEAFF. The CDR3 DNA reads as TGCGCCAGCAGCTTGGAACAGGGGAACACTGAAGCTTTCTTT.

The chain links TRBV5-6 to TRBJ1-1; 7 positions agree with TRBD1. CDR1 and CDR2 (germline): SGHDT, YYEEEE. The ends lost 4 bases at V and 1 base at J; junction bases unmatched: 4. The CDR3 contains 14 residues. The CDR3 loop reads CASSGGQRNTEAFF. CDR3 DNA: TGTGCCAGCAGCGGGGGACAGAGGAACACTGAAGCTTTCTTT.